This TCR beta chain was retrieved from a study of cytomegalovirus exposure and HLA in healthy donors. PCR involved 60 Vbeta and 13 Jbeta primers. Clones were read by immunoSEQ multiplex PCR, and TCRdb kept only the in-frame ones, dropping some. The data hold more than 200,000 clones, with just under 70% observed a single time. CDR3 length: 14 residues. After removal of 4 bases from V and 5 bases from J, the junction contained 3 bases not matched to a gene. Per germline, CDR1 SGHAT and CDR2 FQNNGV. The chain couples TRBV11-2 to TRBJ1-2, with 11 bases fitting TRBD1. This receptor was identified in a man aged 35 to 55 in good health and CMV-seropositive. Sequenced input: PBMCs. The CDR3, as DNA: TGTGCCAGCAGCTACGGGACAGGGGGATATGGCTACACCTTC. It is translated as CASSYGTGGYGYTF.